The clone carrying this T cell receptor beta chain showed up many times. The J segment lost 4 bases and the V segment lost 5 bases, leaving 2 bases of the junction unmatched. The CDR3 has 14 residues. CDR1 is SGHTA and CDR2 is FQGNSA in the germline V gene. This specimen belongs to a study of early T cells in non-severe SARS-CoV-2 infection. Individual cDNA molecules carried attached unique molecular identifiers. TCRdb reprocessed the 5' RACE reads with MiXCR, giving one entry per CDR3 protein. The sample consists of 60,000 or so distinct CDR3 sequences, roughly 10% of them appearing once. The chain carries TRBV7-2 and TRBJ2-5; 12 nucleotides line up with TRBD2. This receptor was identified in an adult who was a healthcare worker with PCR-confirmed SARS-CoV-2 infection or an uninfected control (not recorded which). Sequencing input: whole blood. The CDR3 loop is CASSILAGGETQYF. CDR3 DNA sequence: TGTGCCAGCAGCATACTAGCGGGGGGAGAGACCCAGTACTTC.